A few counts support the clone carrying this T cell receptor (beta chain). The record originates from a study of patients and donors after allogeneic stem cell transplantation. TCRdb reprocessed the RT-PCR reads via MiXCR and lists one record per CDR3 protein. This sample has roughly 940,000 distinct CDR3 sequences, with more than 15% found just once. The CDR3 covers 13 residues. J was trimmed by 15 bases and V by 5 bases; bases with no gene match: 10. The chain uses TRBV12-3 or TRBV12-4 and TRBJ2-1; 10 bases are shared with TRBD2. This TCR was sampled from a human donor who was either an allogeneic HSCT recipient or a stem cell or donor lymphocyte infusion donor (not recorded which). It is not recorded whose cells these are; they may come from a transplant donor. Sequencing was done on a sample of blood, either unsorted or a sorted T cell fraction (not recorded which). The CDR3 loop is CASSLFWASGRFF. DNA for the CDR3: TGTGCCAGCAGTCTATTTTGGGCTAGCGGGAGGTTCTTC.